The 18 T cell receptor beta chains reported below all come from one sample, sequenced in a study of T cells in Graves' hyperthyroidism and ophthalmopathy. Amplification of TCR beta CDR3 regions used RNA as the template. In the first-round RT-PCR of the TCR CDR3, the HTBI primer set was used. TCRdb reprocessed the multiplex PCR reads via MiXCR and lists one record per CDR3 protein. The sample contains around 540,000 distinct CDR3 sequences, around 46% of which appear only once. Sequencing used peripheral blood or thyroid tissue (not recorded which). The receptors come from a woman under 30 with Graves' hyperthyroidism.

Comment on this clonotype: Being one base from a much bigger clone, this may be a read error. V gene TRBV24-1 combines with J gene TRBJ2-7, with 8 bases identical to TRBD2. The CDR3 runs 14 residues. Germline CDR1 KGHDR, CDR2 SFDVKD. The CDR3 sequence: CVTSDETSAYEQYF. Here the CDR3 DNA reads TGTGTCACCAGTGATGAGACTAGCGCCTACGAGCAGTACTTC.

There are many counts of this clonotype. The chain carries TRBV7-9 and TRBJ1-2; D is undetermined. The CDR3 loop spans 16 amino acids. The germline V and J ends were trimmed by 0 bases and 2 bases, with 13 bases remaining between them. Looked up from germline, CDR1 is SEHNR and CDR2 is FQNEAQ (reference sequence). CDR3: CASSLALAVGNYGYTF. CDR3 nucleotides: TGTGCCAGCAGCTTAGCACTGGCCGTGGGGAACTATGGCTACACCTTC.

The sample holds a few counts of this clonotype. The chain couples TRBV2 to TRBJ1-1, with D unclear. Trimming pared 5 bases from V and 3 bases from J, leaving 13 bases between. CDR1 and CDR2 from the germline V gene are SNHLY and FYNNEI. This CDR3 region has 14 residues. DNA of the CDR3: TGTGCCAGCAGTCCCCGATTCGGGGACACTGAAGCTTTCTTT. Amino acids: CASSPRFGDTEAFF.

This clonotype was seen at least ten times. The rearrangement links TRBV29-1 to TRBJ1-2; 7 positions match TRBD1. With V trimmed by 4 bases and J by 4 bases, 3 bases remained unmatched. CDR1 and CDR2 (germline): SQVTM, ANQGSEA. The length of the CDR3 is 12 residues. Written as DNA, the CDR3 is TGCAGCGTTGTCGGACAGGCCTATGGCTACACCTTC. Protein product: CSVVGQAYGYTF.

This chain links TRBV6-5 with TRBJ1-2; 7 nucleotides agree with TRBD1. V lost 8 bases to trimming and J lost 8 bases; unmatched junction nucleotides: 8. This CDR3 has 12 amino acids. Germline V gene data show CDR1 as MNHEY and CDR2 as SVGAGI. Written as DNA, the CDR3 is TGTGCCAGCGTATCAGGGGGGTTAGGCTACACCTTC. Translation gives CASVSGGLGYTF.

Ten or more counts support this clonotype. V usage is TRBV15 and J usage is TRBJ1-2; D is ambiguous. The CDR3 extends over 13 amino acids. Trimming stripped 2 bases from V and 8 bases from J, with 12 bases between. Germline assignment: CDR1 LNHNV and CDR2 YYDKDF (reference sequence). CDR3 bases: TGTGCCACCAGCAGAACACAACAGCGGGGCTACACCTTC. Its protein product is CATSRTQQRGYTF.

V gene TRBV29-1 combines with J gene TRBJ2-5; the D gene is possibly TRBD2 (6 bases). The V gene's germline CDR1 is SQVTM and CDR2 ANQGSEA. The CDR3 extends over 12 amino acids. V dropped 6 bases and J dropped 5 bases, with 13 bases sitting between them. The CDR3 here is CSVPGLGETQYF. The DNA of the CDR3 is TGCAGCGTGCCGGGACTGGGCGAGACCCAGTACTTC.

This clonotype was counted a few times. The chain is built from TRBV20-1 and TRBJ2-5, with a possible D match to TRBD2 (5 bases). The CDR3 totals 12 residues. CDR1 and CDR2 (germline): DFQATT, SNEGSKA (reference sequence). Deletions cut 4 bases from V and 3 bases from J, with 9 bases between. The CDR3 loop reads CSANDGEETQYF. The CDR3 DNA sequence: TGCAGTGCTAACGACGGGGAAGAGACCCAGTACTTC.

The chain links TRBV5-1 to TRBJ1-2; tentatively, D is TRBD1 (6 bases). The CDR3 sequence is 13 residues long. Looked up from germline, CDR1 is SGHRS and CDR2 is YFSETQ. Trimming took off 2 bases at V and 7 bases at J, with 12 bases between the two ends. Here the CDR3 DNA reads TGCGCCAGCAGCTTCTCGGGGGGGCTTGGCTACACCTTC. The encoded protein is CASSFSGGLGYTF. The entire variable domain, with the rest obtained from reference TRBV5-1 and TRBJ1-2, is as follows: KAGVTQTPRYLIKTRGQQVTLSCSPISGHRSVSWYQQTPGQGLQFLFEYFSETQRNKGNFPGRFSGRQFSNSRSEMNVSTLELGDSALYLCASSFSGGLGYTFGSGTRLTVV.

In its sample, this clonotype was seen a few times. The V call is TRBV7-9, the J call TRBJ2-7, with TRBD2 matching over 12 bases. The germline V gene encodes CDR1 SEHNR and CDR2 FQNEAQ (reference sequence). The CDR3 contains 15 residues. The V and J ends lost 6 bases and 4 bases, in that order; junction bases with no gene match: 7. CDR3 in amino acids: CASSSVTSGSYEQYF. DNA for the CDR3: TGTGCCAGCAGTTCCGTGACTAGCGGGAGTTACGAGCAGTACTTC.

CDR3: CASSLERTGILWEQYF. The CDR3 DNA reads as TGTGCCAGCAGCTTAGAGAGGACAGGGATACTATGGGAGCAGTACTTC. The genes are TRBV7-2 and TRBJ2-7; 8 nucleotides align to TRBD1. V trimming: 1 base; J trimming: 7 bases; junction bases outside the gene matches: 12. Looked up from germline, CDR1 is SGHTA and CDR2 is FQGNSA. The length of the CDR3 is 16 residues.

The chain uses TRBV2 and TRBJ1-2, with D possibly TRBD1 on 5 matching bases. Germline CDR1 and CDR2: SNHLY and FYNNEI. The CDR3 has 14 residues. V was shortened by 1 base and J by 7 bases, with 13 bases between the two germline ends. The DNA of the CDR3 is TGTGCCAGCAGTGAAGTGGGGCTTGGAGGTGGCTACACCTTC. It translates to CASSEVGLGGGYTF.

This clonotype was seen ten or more times. The chain employs TRBV24-1 and TRBJ1-4; no definite D call. CDR1 is KGHDR, CDR2 SFDVKD, per germline. This CDR3 contains 11 residues. The V and J ends lost 6 bases and 7 bases respectively, with 5 bases between them. The CDR3 DNA follows: TGTGCCACCAGTTTCGGTGAAAAACTGTTTTTT. Translated, it gives CATSFGEKLFF.

This rearrangement joins TRBV7-9 to TRBJ2-5; D unclear. The germline CDR1 and CDR2 sequences are SEHNR and FQNEAQ (reference sequence). V was cut by 5 bases and J by 4 bases, with 11 bases left in between. There are 13 residues in the CDR3. CDR3 sequence: CASSQGFGETQYF. Written as DNA, the CDR3 is TGTGCCAGCAGCCAAGGTTTTGGAGAGACCCAGTACTTC.

The J gene is TRBJ1-1, the V gene TRBV6-2 or TRBV6-3, with D maybe TRBD1 (5 bases). This CDR3 has 15 residues. The V end lost 0 bases, the J end lost 0 bases, and 8 bases lay between the germline ends. Germline CDR1 MNHEY, CDR2 SVGEGT. As DNA, the CDR3 is TGTGCCAGCAGTTACTCGCGGGGCCTGAACACTGAAGCTTTCTTT. Translated: CASSYSRGLNTEAFF.

Worth noting for this clonotype: A read error is possible here, since a much larger clone lies one base away. The rearrangement links TRBV10-3 to TRBJ2-7; D is perhaps TRBD1 (6 bases). CDR1 ENHRY and CDR2 SYGVKD come from the germline V gene. Deletions cut 6 bases from V and 5 bases from J, with 17 bases between. This CDR3 contains 14 residues. The CDR3 DNA reads TGTGCCATCAGCCCACTTGCCAGGGGCCACGAGCAGTACTTC. This gives the protein CAISPLARGHEQYF.

With regard to this clonotype: Possible read error: a much larger clone is one base away. The J gene is TRBJ1-2, the V gene TRBV24-1; D is uncertain. Germline V gene data show CDR1 as KGHDR and CDR2 as SFDVKD. This CDR3 spans 13 amino acids. Here the CDR3 reads CATSDFSNYGCTF. The CDR3 DNA reads as TGTGCCACCAGTGATTTCAGTAACTATGGCTGCACCTTC.

About this clonotype: This may be a read error: a much more frequent sequence differs by one nucleotide. This rearrangement joins TRBV29-1 to TRBJ1-2; D gene ambiguous. The CDR3 runs 12 residues. Per the germline V gene, CDR1 is SQVTM and CDR2 is ANQGSEA. The CDR3 DNA reads TGCAGCGTTGATTGGGAGGGCTATGGCCACACCTTC. Translated: CSVDWEGYGHTF.